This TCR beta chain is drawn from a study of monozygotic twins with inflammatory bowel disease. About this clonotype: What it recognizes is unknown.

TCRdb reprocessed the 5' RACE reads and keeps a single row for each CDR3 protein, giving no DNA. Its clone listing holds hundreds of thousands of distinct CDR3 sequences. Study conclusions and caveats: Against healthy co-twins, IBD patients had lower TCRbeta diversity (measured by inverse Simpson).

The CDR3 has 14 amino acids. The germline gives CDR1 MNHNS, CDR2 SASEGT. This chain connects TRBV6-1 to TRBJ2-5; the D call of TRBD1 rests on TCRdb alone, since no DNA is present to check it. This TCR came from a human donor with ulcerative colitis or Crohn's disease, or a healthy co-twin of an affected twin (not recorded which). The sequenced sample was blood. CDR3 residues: CASSSPGGLETQYF.